The source of this T cell receptor beta chain is a study of radiotherapy plus CTLA-4 blockade in lung cancer. Across the whole study: Objective responses arose in approximately 17% of patients, and 25% to 40% experienced disease control.

Data came from immunoSEQ multiplex PCR; TCRdb stores just in-frame clones and leaves some out. The sample consists of about 90,000 clones, 72% of them appearing once. Comments on this clone: Its antigen is unknown.

Study results and limitations: Among reported predictors of response, early blood T cell clone dynamics with interferon-beta performed best. Tumor-derived TCR clones expanded in blood after radiotherapy plus ipilimumab.

The CDR3 has 16 amino acids. Trimming stripped 6 bases from V and 0 bases from J, with 16 bases between. Germline assignment: CDR1 MNHEY and CDR2 SMNVEV (reference sequence). The TCR was taken from a human donor with non-small cell lung cancer that progressed on radiotherapy plus ipilimumab. The sequencing here drew on peripheral blood, taken from a patient treated with radiotherapy plus ipilimumab. The chain employs TRBV27 and TRBJ2-3; D is possibly TRBD1 or TRBD2 (6 bases each). CDR3 amino acids: CASSPGGGISTDTQYF. The DNA for the CDR3 is TGTGCCAGCAGCCCTGGGGGCGGGATTAGCACAGATACGCAGTATTTT.